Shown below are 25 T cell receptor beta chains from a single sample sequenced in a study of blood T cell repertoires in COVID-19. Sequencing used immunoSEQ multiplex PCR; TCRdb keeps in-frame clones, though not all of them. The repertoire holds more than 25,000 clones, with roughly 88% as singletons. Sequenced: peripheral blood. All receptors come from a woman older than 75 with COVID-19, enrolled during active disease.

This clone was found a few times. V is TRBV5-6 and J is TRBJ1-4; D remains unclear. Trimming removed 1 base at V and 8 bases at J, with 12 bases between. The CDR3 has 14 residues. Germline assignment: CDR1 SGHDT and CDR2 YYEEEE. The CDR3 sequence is CASSLPSGREKLFF. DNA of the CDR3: TGTGCCAGCAGCTTGCCCTCAGGTCGGGAAAAACTGTTTTTT.

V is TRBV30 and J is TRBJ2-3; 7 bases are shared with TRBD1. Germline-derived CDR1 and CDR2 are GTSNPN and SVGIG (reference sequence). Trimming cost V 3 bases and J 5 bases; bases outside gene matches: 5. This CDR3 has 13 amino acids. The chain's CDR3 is CAWRRGPGDTQYF. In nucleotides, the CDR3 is TGTGCCTGGAGAAGGGGGCCGGGAGATACGCAGTATTTT.

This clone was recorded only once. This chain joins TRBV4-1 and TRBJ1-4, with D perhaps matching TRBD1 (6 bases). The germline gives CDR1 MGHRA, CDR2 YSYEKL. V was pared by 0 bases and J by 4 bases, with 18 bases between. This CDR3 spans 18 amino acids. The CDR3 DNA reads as TGCGCCAGCAGCCAAGAGCGAGGTCGGCAGGGGCGTAATGAAAAACTGTTTTTT. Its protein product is CASSQERGRQGRNEKLFF.

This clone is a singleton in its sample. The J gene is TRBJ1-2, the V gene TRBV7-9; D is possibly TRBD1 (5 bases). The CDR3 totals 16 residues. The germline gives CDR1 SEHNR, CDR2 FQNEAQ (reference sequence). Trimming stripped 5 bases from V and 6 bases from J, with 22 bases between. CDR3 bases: TGTGCCAGCAGCCGGGGGGTAGTCGGAGGGCAGGATGGCTACACCTTC. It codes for CASSRGVVGGQDGYTF.

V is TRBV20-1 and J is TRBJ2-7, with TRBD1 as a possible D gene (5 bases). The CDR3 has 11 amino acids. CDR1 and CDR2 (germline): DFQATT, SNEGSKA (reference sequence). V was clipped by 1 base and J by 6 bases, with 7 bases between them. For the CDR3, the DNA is TGCAGTGCTAGAGCAGGGTTCGAGCAGTACTTC. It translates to CSARAGFEQYF.

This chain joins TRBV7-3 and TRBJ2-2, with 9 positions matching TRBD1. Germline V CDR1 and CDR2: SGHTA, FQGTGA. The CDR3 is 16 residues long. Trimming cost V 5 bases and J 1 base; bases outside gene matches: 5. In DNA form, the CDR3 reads TGTGCCAGCAGCCAACAGGGGGCAGGGAACACCGGGGAGCTGTTTTTT. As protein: CASSQQGAGNTGELFF.

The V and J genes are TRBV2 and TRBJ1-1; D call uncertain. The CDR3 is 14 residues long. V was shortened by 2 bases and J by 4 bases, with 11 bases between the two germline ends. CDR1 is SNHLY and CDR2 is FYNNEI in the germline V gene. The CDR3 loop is CASSEQVPSTEAFF. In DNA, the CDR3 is TGTGCCAGCAGTGAACAGGTCCCGAGCACTGAAGCTTTCTTT.

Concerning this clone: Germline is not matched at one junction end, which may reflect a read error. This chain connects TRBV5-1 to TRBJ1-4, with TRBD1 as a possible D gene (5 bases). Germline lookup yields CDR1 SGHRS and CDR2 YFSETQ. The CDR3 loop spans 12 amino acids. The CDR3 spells CASSLGTWWAGF. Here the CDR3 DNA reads TGCGCCAGCAGCTTGGGAACTTGGTGGGCAGGGTTT.

The CDR3 here is CASSITTRYYGYTF. In DNA form, the CDR3 reads TGTGCCAGTAGTATAACAACCCGATACTATGGCTACACCTTC. The gene calls are TRBV19 and TRBJ1-2, with D unresolved. Germline V gene lookup returns CDR1 LNHDA and CDR2 SQIVND (reference sequence). The CDR3 loop spans 14 amino acids. V was pared by 2 bases and J by 3 bases, with 10 bases between.

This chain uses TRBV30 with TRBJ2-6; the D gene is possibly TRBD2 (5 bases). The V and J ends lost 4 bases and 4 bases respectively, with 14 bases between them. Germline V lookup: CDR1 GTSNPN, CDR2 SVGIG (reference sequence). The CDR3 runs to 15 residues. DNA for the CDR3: TGTGCCTGGACCCTCGTGGGAGCGGGGGCCAACGTCCTGACTTTC. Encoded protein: CAWTLVGAGANVLTF.

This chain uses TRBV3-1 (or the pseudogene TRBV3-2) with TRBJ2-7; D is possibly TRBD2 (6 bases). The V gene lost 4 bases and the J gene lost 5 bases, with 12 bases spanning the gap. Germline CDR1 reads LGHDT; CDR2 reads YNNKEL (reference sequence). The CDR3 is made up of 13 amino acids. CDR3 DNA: TGTGCCAGCAGCCTAAGCGGGTCCCACGAGCAGTACTTC. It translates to CASSLSGSHEQYF.

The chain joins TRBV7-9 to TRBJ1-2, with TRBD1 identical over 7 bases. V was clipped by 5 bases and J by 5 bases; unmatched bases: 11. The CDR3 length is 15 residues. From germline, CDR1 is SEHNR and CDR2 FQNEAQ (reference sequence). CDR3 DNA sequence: TGTGCCAGCAGCCTCGGACAGGCGGCAGATTATGGCTACACCTTC. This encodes CASSLGQAADYGYTF.

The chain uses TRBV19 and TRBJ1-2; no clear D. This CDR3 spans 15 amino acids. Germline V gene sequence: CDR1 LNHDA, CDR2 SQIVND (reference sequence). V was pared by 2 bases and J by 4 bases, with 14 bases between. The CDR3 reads CASSIQDGLGYGYTF. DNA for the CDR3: TGTGCCAGTAGTATACAGGATGGGCTGGGCTATGGCTACACCTTC.

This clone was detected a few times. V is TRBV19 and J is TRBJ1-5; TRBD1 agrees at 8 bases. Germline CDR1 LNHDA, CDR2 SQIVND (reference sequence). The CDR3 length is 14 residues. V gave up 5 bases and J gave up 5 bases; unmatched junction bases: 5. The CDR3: CASSWTGSDQPQHF. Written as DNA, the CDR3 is TGTGCCAGTAGTTGGACAGGGTCGGATCAGCCCCAGCATTTT. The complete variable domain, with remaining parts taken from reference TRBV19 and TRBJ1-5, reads DGGITQSPKYLFRKEGQNVTLSCEQNLNHDAMYWYRQDPGQGLRLIYYSQIVNDFQKGDIAEGYSVSREKKESFPLTVTSAQKNPTAFYLCASSWTGSDQPQHFGDGTRLSIL.

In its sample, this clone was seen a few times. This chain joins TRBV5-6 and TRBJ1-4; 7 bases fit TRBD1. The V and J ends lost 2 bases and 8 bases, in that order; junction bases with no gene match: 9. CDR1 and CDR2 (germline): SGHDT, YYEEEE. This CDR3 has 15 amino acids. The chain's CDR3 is CASSLKQGPKEKLFF. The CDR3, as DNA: TGTGCCAGCAGCTTAAAACAGGGGCCCAAGGAAAAACTGTTTTTT.

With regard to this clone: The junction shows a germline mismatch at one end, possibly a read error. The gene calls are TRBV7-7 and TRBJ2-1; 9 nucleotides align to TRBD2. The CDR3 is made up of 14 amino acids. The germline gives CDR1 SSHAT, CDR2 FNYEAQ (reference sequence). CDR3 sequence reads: CASSPGLANNEQFF. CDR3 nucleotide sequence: TGTGCTAGCAGCCCGGGACTAGCCAACAATGAGCAGTTCTTC.

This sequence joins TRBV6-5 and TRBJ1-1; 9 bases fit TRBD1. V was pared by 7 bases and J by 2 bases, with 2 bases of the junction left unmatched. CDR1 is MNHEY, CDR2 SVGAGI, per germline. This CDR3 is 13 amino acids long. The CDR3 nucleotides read TGTGCCAGCACGGGACAGGGAAACACTGAAGCTTTCTTT. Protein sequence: CASTGQGNTEAFF.

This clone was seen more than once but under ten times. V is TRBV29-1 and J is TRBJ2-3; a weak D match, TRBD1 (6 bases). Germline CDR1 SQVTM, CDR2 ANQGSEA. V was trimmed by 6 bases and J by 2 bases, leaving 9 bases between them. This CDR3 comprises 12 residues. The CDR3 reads CSVRQDTDTQYF. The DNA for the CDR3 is TGCAGCGTGAGACAGGACACAGATACGCAGTATTTT.

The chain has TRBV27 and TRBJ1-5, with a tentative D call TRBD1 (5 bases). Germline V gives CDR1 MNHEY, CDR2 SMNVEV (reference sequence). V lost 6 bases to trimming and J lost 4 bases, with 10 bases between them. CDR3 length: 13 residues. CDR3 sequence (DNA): TGTGCCAGCAGGGCCACAGGTAATCAGCCCCAGCATTTT. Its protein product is CASRATGNQPQHF.

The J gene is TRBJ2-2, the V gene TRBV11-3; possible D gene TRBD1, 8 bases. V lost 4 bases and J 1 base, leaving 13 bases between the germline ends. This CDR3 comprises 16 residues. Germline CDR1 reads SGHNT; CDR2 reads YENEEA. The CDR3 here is CASSWGGTGNTGELFF. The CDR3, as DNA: TGTGCCAGCAGCTGGGGGGGGACAGGGAACACCGGGGAGCTGTTTTTT. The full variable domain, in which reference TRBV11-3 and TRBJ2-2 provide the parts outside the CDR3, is EAGVVQSPRYKIIEKKQPVAFWCNPISGHNTLYWYLQNLGQGPELLIRYENEEAVDDSQLPKDRFSAERLKGVDSTLKIQPAELGDSAVYLCASSWGGTGNTGELFFGEGSRLTVL.

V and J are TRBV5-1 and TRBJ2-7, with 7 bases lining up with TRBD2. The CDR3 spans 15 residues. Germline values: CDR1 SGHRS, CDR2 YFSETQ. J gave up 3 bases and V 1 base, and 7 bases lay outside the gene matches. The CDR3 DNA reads TGCGCCAGCAGCTTGATGCGGGGGAGGATCTACGAGCAGTACTTC. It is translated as CASSLMRGRIYEQYF.

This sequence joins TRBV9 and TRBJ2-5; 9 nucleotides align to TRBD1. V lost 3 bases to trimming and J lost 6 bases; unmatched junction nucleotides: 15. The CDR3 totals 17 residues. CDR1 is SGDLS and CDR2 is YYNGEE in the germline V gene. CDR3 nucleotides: TGTGCCAGCAGCGCCTCCGGGACAGGGCTCCCACCAAAGACCCAGTACTTC. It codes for CASSASGTGLPPKTQYF.

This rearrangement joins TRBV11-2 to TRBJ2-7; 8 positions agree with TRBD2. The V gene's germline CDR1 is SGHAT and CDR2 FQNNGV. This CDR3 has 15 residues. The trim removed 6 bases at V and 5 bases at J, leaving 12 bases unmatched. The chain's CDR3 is CASRRGGGLLNEQYF. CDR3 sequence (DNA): TGTGCCAGCAGGCGGGGCGGGGGGTTGTTAAACGAGCAGTACTTC.

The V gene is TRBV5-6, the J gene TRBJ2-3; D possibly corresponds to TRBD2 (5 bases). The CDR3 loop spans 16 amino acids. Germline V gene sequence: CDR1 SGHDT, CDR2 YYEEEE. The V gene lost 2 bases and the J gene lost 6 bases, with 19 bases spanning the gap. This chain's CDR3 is CASSFVRGFRPDTQYF. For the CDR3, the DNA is TGTGCCAGCAGCTTTGTACGGGGATTCCGCCCGGATACGCAGTATTTT.

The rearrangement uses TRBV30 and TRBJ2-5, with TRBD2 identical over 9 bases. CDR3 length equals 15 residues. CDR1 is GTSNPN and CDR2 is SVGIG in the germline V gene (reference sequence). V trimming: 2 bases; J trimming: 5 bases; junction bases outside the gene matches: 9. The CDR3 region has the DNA TGTGCCTGGAGTCGGGCGGGGGGGGCGTTGGAGACCCAGTACTTC. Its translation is CAWSRAGGALETQYF.